This entry lists 25 T cell receptor beta chains sequenced from one sample in a study of T cells after yellow fever vaccination. TCRdb redid the calling of the 5' RACE reads with MiXCR, one entry per CDR3 protein. This table has about 230,000 distinct CDR3 sequences, roughly 6.3% appearing once. Sequenced material: CD4+ T cells sorted from PBMCs, taken on the day of the yellow fever booster vaccination. These receptor sequences come from a man aged 30 to 45 who received the YFV17D yellow fever vaccine.

In this sample, this clonotype turned up many times. This chain uses TRBV20-1 with TRBJ2-3, with D possibly matching TRBD2 (6 bases). There are 15 residues in the CDR3. The ends were cut back, 4 bases at V and 0 bases at J, with 14 bases in the middle. The germline CDR1 and CDR2 sequences are DFQATT and SNEGSKA (reference sequence). CDR3 sequence: CSAKDGSLSTDTQYF. For the CDR3, the DNA is TGCAGTGCTAAGGACGGGAGTTTGAGCACAGATACGCAGTATTTT.

CDR3 amino acids: CASSPGPRDEQFF. The CDR3 nucleotides are TGTGCCAGCTCACCAGGACCAAGGGATGAGCAGTTCTTC. The chain links TRBV18 to TRBJ2-1; D is unresolved. The CDR3 runs 13 residues. V lost 2 bases and J 8 bases, leaving 10 bases between the germline ends. Per germline, CDR1 KGHSH and CDR2 LQKENI. Using reference TRBV18 and TRBJ2-1 for the parts outside the CDR3, the full variable domain is NAGVMQNPRHLVRRRGQEARLRCSPMKGHSHVYWYRQLPEEGLKFMVYLQKENIIDESGMPKERFSAEFPKEGPSILRIQQVVRGDSAAYFCASSPGPRDEQFFGPGTRLTVL.

As to this clonotype: A clone one base away is much larger, so this may be a read error. J is TRBJ2-7 and V is TRBV3-1, with D possibly TRBD1 on 6 matching bases. Deletions cut 1 base from V and 3 bases from J, with 7 bases between. Germline lookup yields CDR1 LGHDT and CDR2 YNNKEL (reference sequence). The CDR3 is 13 residues long. CDR3 loop: CASSQARGYEQYF. In DNA, the CDR3 is TGTGCCAGCAGCCAAGCCAGGGGCTACGAGCAGTACTTC.

This clonotype was seen many times. J is TRBJ2-2 and V is TRBV6-5; 7 bases agree with TRBD2. CDR3 length: 15 amino acids. From germline, CDR1 is MNHEY and CDR2 SVGAGI. With 6 bases clipped from V and 4 bases from J, the junction kept 8 bases outside the gene matches. CDR3 nucleotides: TGTGCCAGCAGCCCCCCTAGCGGATCCACCGGGGAGCTGTTTTTT. Translated: CASSPPSGSTGELFF.

This clonotype showed up many times. Here the CDR3 reads CASSLVLGLLAGLQETQYF. The CDR3 region has the DNA TGTGCCAGCAGCTTAGTCCTTGGGCTCCTAGCGGGGCTCCAAGAGACCCAGTACTTC. This rearrangement joins TRBV11-3 to TRBJ2-5; 9 bases are shared with TRBD2. The ends lost 1 base at V and 1 base at J; junction bases unmatched: 13. The CDR3 is made up of 19 amino acids. CDR1 is SGHNT, CDR2 YENEEA, per germline.

This clonotype came up a few times. The chain is built from TRBV29-1 and TRBJ2-3; no reliable D call. The germline CDR1 and CDR2 sequences are SQVTM and ANQGSEA. Trimming cost V 2 bases and J 0 bases, with 9 bases left between them. The CDR3 runs to 14 residues. CDR3 sequence reads: CSVESHRSTDTQYF. CDR3 DNA: TGCAGCGTTGAAAGCCATAGAAGCACAGATACGCAGTATTTT.

This clonotype was seen only a few times. This chain joins TRBV18 and TRBJ2-2; 11 bases match TRBD2. V was pared by 6 bases and J by 5 bases, with 2 bases of the junction left unmatched. This CDR3 region has 14 residues. Germline CDR1 is KGHSH and CDR2 is LQKENI. The CDR3 reads CASSPSGRTGELFF. CDR3 coding DNA: TGTGCCAGCTCCCCTAGCGGGAGGACCGGGGAGCTGTTTTTT.

This clonotype was seen at least ten times. The V call is TRBV7-2, the J call TRBJ2-2, with 8 positions matching TRBD1. Germline-derived CDR1 and CDR2 are SGHTA and FQGNSA. The trim removed 5 bases at V and 1 base at J, leaving 6 bases unmatched. The CDR3 runs to 16 residues. CDR3 nucleotides: TGTGCCAGCAGCCGGGACAGGCTATTGAACACCGGGGAGCTGTTTTTT. It codes for CASSRDRLLNTGELFF.

The rearrangement links TRBV7-2 to TRBJ2-1; 10 nucleotides match TRBD2. Germline V gene sequence: CDR1 SGHTA, CDR2 FQGNSA. Trimming removed 6 bases from V and 10 bases from J; junction bases left unmatched: 12. The CDR3 loop spans 15 amino acids. The CDR3 region has the DNA TGTGCCAGCAGACCAGCGGGAGGGCCTATATCCGAGCAGTTCTTC. Amino acids: CASRPAGGPISEQFF.

At least ten counts were recorded for this clonotype. This chain uses TRBV5-4 with TRBJ2-6; D is uncertain. CDR1 SGHNT and CDR2 YYREEE come from the germline V gene (reference sequence). The CDR3 consists of 13 residues. The V end lost 5 bases, the J end lost 0 bases, and 3 bases lay between the germline ends. DNA of the CDR3: TGTGCCAGCAGGACCTCTGGGGCCAACGTCCTGACTTTC. Protein: CASRTSGANVLTF.

The chain combines TRBV20-1 with TRBJ2-5; D may correspond to TRBD1 or TRBD2 (6 bases each). This CDR3 spans 15 amino acids. The V and J ends lost 0 bases and 1 base respectively, with 12 bases between them. From germline, CDR1 is DFQATT and CDR2 SNEGSKA (reference sequence). In DNA, the CDR3 is TGCAGTGCTAGAGACAGGAGGGGGATCCAAGAGACCCAGTACTTC. Residues: CSARDRRGIQETQYF.

The J gene is TRBJ1-2, the V gene TRBV6-1, with a tentative D call TRBD1 (5 bases). Trimming left V 6 bases short and J 4 bases short, with 12 bases between. This CDR3 spans 13 amino acids. The V gene's germline CDR1 is MNHNS and CDR2 SASEGT. The CDR3 is CASSPGPIYGYTF. The CDR3 coding sequence is TGTGCCAGCAGCCCGGGACCCATCTATGGCTACACCTTC.

This clonotype was observed a single time. The chain combines TRBV7-9 with TRBJ2-1, with 13 bases identical to TRBD2. CDR3 size: 15 residues. In germline, CDR1 is SEHNR, CDR2 FQNEAQ (reference sequence). V gave up 5 bases and J gave up 7 bases; unmatched junction bases: 5. CDR3 residues: CASSRTSGSQNEQFF. The DNA for the CDR3 is TGTGCCAGCAGCCGGACTAGCGGGAGTCAAAATGAGCAGTTCTTC. The full variable domain, its missing parts supplied by reference TRBV7-9 and TRBJ2-1, is DTGVSQNPRHKITKRGQNVTFRCDPISEHNRLYWYRQTLGQGPEFLTYFQNEAQLEKSRLLSDRFSAERPKGSFSTLEIQRTEQGDSAMYLCASSRTSGSQNEQFFGPGTRLTVL.

There are many counts of this clonotype. CDR3 bases: TGTGCCAGCAGCTTAGTTGTCAGGGAGCAGTACTTC. It specifies CASSLVVREQYF. This sequence joins TRBV7-2 and TRBJ2-7; D is unresolved. V lost 1 base to trimming and J lost 7 bases, with 8 bases between them. Germline V gives CDR1 SGHTA, CDR2 FQGNSA. CDR3 length equals 12 residues.

The rearrangement links TRBV9 to TRBJ2-2; TRBD2 is a possible D gene (5 bases). Germline V gene lookup returns CDR1 SGDLS and CDR2 YYNGEE. The CDR3 consists of 14 residues. The germline V and J ends were trimmed by 0 bases and 4 bases, with 7 bases remaining between them. The CDR3 DNA follows: TGTGCCAGCAGCGTAGCAGGACTCACCGGGGAGCTGTTTTTT. Amino acids: CASSVAGLTGELFF.

The genes are TRBV27 and TRBJ2-5; D perhaps matches TRBD1 (5 bases). This CDR3 contains 14 residues. Germline V CDR1 and CDR2: MNHEY, SMNVEV (reference sequence). V was shortened by 3 bases and J by 2 bases, with 10 bases between the two germline ends. For the CDR3, the DNA is TGTGCCAGCAGTTTCTCGACAGCGCAAGAGACCCAGTACTTC. Protein: CASSFSTAQETQYF.

Only a few counts were recorded for this clonotype. A junction boundary mismatches the germline segment, possibly from a read error. V usage is TRBV12-3 or TRBV12-4 and J usage is TRBJ2-1; 9 bases map to TRBD2. The CDR3 loop spans 15 amino acids. CDR3 loop: CASTRGTSSNNEQFF. CDR3 bases: TGTGCCAGCACCCGGGGGACTAGCTCCAACAATGAGCAGTTCTTC.

This clonotype was found many times. The V gene is TRBV7-3, the J gene TRBJ1-1; no reliable D call. The length of the CDR3 is 13 residues. Germline V gene sequence: CDR1 SGHTA, CDR2 FQGTGA. The V gene lost 0 bases and the J gene lost 2 bases, with 4 bases spanning the gap. This chain's CDR3 is CASSLTANTEAFF. CDR3 sequence (DNA): TGTGCCAGCAGCTTAACGGCCAACACTGAAGCTTTCTTT.

This clonotype was picked up many times. V gene TRBV7-3 combines with J gene TRBJ2-3; D assignment may be TRBD1 or TRBD2 (6 bases each). V lost 5 bases and J lost 0, with 15 bases in between. The CDR3 has 16 residues. CDR1 is SGHTA, CDR2 FQGTGA, per germline. This chain's CDR3 is CASSPGGTTSTDTQYF. Here the CDR3 DNA reads TGTGCCAGCAGCCCCGGGGGCACAACTAGCACAGATACGCAGTATTTT.

This clonotype was detected ten times or more. This sequence joins TRBV12-3 or TRBV12-4 and TRBJ2-5; possibly TRBD2 for D (5 bases). V dropped 3 bases and J dropped 9 bases, with 20 bases sitting between them. The CDR3 runs 15 residues. CDR3 residues: CASSFSTEGGTPQYF. CDR3 nucleotide sequence: TGTGCCAGCAGTTTTTCCACCGAGGGTGGAACCCCCCAGTACTTC.

The chain links TRBV30 to TRBJ2-3, with D tentatively TRBD2 (5 bases). The germline gives CDR1 GTSNPN, CDR2 SVGIG (reference sequence). Trimming pared 0 bases from V and 3 bases from J, leaving 16 bases between. This CDR3 is 16 amino acids long. The CDR3 is CAWSVSRDHPTDTQYF. The CDR3 DNA sequence: TGTGCCTGGAGTGTAAGCCGGGATCACCCAACAGATACGCAGTATTTT.

This clonotype came up many times. The chain links TRBV3-1 to TRBJ2-7; D ambiguous. Germline CDR1 is LGHDT and CDR2 is YNNKEL (reference sequence). The V gene lost 4 bases and the J gene lost 4 bases, with 8 bases spanning the gap. CDR3 length: 12 residues. This CDR3 reads CASSPGWYEQYF. The CDR3 DNA reads TGTGCCAGCAGCCCCGGTTGGTACGAGCAGTACTTC.

This clonotype was counted ten times or more. V usage is TRBV5-1 and J usage is TRBJ2-3; D remains ambiguous. Trimming cost V 1 base and J 6 bases, with 18 bases left between them. The CDR3 extends over 16 amino acids. Germline loops: CDR1 SGHRS, CDR2 YFSETQ. The CDR3 is CASSLMGSTIMDTQYF. As DNA, the CDR3 is TGCGCCAGCAGCTTGATGGGTTCAACGATTATGGATACGCAGTATTTT.

The chain uses TRBV9 and TRBJ1-1; D perhaps matches TRBD1 (6 bases). The germline V and J ends were trimmed by 4 bases and 4 bases, with 11 bases remaining between them. The CDR3 loop spans 13 amino acids. Germline V lookup: CDR1 SGDLS, CDR2 YYNGEE. CDR3 amino acids: CASSQGIFTEAFF. The DNA for the CDR3 is TGTGCCAGCAGCCAGGGGATCTTCACTGAAGCTTTCTTT. Full variable domain (remainder filled in from reference TRBV9 and TRBJ1-1): DSGVTQTPKHLITATGQRVTLRCSPRSGDLSVYWYQQSLDQGLQFLIQYYNGEERAKGNILERFSAQQFPDLHSELNLSSLELGDSALYFCASSQGIFTEAFFGQGTRLTVV.

This clonotype was seen a few times. This chain uses TRBV5-4 with TRBJ2-1; no reliable D call. This CDR3 region has 14 residues. Germline CDR1 SGHNT, CDR2 YYREEE (reference sequence). Trimming shortened V by 4 bases and J by 1 base, and 9 bases separated the two germline ends. The CDR3 DNA sequence: TGTGCCAGCAGCGGAGCGTCATCCTACAATGAGCAGTTCTTC. Translated, it gives CASSGASSYNEQFF.